This T cell receptor beta chain was recorded in a study of beta chain features in type 1 diabetes. Notes on the study in general: There were fewer insertions and more deletions at the VDJ junctions of type 1 diabetes patients.

This CDR3 contains 16 residues. V was clipped by 5 bases and J by 7 bases; unmatched bases: 11. In germline, CDR1 is MDHEN, CDR2 SYDVKM. What was sequenced were expressed TCRB transcripts, since all of the isolated RNA had been reverse transcribed. This table comes from immunoSEQ multiplex PCR, and its TCRdb copy is limited to in-frame clones, with some not included. The sample contains about 200,000 clones, about a tenth of which appear only once. With regard to this clone: Its cognate antigen is unknown.

The TCR was taken from a man between 18 and 29 years old in good health. The specimen was central memory CD4+ T cells from blood. The J gene is TRBJ2-5, the V gene TRBV28, with TRBD1 matching over 12 bases. The CDR3 here is CASSQSGTGGVGTQYF. CDR3 bases: TGTGCCAGCAGTCAATCCGGGACAGGGGGCGTCGGGACCCAGTACTTC.